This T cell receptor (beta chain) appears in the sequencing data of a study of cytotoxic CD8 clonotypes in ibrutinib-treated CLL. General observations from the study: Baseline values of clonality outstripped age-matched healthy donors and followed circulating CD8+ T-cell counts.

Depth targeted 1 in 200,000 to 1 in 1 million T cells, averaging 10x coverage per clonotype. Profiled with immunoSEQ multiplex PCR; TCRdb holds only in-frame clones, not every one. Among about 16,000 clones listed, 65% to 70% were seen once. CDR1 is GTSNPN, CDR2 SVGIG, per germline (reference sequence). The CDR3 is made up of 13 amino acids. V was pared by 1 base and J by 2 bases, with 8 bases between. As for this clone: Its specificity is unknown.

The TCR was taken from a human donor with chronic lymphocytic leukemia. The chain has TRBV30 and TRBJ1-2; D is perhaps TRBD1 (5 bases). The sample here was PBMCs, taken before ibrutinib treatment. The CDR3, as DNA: TGTGCCTGGAGTGGGGGGGGAAACTATGGCTACACCTTC. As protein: CAWSGGGNYGYTF.